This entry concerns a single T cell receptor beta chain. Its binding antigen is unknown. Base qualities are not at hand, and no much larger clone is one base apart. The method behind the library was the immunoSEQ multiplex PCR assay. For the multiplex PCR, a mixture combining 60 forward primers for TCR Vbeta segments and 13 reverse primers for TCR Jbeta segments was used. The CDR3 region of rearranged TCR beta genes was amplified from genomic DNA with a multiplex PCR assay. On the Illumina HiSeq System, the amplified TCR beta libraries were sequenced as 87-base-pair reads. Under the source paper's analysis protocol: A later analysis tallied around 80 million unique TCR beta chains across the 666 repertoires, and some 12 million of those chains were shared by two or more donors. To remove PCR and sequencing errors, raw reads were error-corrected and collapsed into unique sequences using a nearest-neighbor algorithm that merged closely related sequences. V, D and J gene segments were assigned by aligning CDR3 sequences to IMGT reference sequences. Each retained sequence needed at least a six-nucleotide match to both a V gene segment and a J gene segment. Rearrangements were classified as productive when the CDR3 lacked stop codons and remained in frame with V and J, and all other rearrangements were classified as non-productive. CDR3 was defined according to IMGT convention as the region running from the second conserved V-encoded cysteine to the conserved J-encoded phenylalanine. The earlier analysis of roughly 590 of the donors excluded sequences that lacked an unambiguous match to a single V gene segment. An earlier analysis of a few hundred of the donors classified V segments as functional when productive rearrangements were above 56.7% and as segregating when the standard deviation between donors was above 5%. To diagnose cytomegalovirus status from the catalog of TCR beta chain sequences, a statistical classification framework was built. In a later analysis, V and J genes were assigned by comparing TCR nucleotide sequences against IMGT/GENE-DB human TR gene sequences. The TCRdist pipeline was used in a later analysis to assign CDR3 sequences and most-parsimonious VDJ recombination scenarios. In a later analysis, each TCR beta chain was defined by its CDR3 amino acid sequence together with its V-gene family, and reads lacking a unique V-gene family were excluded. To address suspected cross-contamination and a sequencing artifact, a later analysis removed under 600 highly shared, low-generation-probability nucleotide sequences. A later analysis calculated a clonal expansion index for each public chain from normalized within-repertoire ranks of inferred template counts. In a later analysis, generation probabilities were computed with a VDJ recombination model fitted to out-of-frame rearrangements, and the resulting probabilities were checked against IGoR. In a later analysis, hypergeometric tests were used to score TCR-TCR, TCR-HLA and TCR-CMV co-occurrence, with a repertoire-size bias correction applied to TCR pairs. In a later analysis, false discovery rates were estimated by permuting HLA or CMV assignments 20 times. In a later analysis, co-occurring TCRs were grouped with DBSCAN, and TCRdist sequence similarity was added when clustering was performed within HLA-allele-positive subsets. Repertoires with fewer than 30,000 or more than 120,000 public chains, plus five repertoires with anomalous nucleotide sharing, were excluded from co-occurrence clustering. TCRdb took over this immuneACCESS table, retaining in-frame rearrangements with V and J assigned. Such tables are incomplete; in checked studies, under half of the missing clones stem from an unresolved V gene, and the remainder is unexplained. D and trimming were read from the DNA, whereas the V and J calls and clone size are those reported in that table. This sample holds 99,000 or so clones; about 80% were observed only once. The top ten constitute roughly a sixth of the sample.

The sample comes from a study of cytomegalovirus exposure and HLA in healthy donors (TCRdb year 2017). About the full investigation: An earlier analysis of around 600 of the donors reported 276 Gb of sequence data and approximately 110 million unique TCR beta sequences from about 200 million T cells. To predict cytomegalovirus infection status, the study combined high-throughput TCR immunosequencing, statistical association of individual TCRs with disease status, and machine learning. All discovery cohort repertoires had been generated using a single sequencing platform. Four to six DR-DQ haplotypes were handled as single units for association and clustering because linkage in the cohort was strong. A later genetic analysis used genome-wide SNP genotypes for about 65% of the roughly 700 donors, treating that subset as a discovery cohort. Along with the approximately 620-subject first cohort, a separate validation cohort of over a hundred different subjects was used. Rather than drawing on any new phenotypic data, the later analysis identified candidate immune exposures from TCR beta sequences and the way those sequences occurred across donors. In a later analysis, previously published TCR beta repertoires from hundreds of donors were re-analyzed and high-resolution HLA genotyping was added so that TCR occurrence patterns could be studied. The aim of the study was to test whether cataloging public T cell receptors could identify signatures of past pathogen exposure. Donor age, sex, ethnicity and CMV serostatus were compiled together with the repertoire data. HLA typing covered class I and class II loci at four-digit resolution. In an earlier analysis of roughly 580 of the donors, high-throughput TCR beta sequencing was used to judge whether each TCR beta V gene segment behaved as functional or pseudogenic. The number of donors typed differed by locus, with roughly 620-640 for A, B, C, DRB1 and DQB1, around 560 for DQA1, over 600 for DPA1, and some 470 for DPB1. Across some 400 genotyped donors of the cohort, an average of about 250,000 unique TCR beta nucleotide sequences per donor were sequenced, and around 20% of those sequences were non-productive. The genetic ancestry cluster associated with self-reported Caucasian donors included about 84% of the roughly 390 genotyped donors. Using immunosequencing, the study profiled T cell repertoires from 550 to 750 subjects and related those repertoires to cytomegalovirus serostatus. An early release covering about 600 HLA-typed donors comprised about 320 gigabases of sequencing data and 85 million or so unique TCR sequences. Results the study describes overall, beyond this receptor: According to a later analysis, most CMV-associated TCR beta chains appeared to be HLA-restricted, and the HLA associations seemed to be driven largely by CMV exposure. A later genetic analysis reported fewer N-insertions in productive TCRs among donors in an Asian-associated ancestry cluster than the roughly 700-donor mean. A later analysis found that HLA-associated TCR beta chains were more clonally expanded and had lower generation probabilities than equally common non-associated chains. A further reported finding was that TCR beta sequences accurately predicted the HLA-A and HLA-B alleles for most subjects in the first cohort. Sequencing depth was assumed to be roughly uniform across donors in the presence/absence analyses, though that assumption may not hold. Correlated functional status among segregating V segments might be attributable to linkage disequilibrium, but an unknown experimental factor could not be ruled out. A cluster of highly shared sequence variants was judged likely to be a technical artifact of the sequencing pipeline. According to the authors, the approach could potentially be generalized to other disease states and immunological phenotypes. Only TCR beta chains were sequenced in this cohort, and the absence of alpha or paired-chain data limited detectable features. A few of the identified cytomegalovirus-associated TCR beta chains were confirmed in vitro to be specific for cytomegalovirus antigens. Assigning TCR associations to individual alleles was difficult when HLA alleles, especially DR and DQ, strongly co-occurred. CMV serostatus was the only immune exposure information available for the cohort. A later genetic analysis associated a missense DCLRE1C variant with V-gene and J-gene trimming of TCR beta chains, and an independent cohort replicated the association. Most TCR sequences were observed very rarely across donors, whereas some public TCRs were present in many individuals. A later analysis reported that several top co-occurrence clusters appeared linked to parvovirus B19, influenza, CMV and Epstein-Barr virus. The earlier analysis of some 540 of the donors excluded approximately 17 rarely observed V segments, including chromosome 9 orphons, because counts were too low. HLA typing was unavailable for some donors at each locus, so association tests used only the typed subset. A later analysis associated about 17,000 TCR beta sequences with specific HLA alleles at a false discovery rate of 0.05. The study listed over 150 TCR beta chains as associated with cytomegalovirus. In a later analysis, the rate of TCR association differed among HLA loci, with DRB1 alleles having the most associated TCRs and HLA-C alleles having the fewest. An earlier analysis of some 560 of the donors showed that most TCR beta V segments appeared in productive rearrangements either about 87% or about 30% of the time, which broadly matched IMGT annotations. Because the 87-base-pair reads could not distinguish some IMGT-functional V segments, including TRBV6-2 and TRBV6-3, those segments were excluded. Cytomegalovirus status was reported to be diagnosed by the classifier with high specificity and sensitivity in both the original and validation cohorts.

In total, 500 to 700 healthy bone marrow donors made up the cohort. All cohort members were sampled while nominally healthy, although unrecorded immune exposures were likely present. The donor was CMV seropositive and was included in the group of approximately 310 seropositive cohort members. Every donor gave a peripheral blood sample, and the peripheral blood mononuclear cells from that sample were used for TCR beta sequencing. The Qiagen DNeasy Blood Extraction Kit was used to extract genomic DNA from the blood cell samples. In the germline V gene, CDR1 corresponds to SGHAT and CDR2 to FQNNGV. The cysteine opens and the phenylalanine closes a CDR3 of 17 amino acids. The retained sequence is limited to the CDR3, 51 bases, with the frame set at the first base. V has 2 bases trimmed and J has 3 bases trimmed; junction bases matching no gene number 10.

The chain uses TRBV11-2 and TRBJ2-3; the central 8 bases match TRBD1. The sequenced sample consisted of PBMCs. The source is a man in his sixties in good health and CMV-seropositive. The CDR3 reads CASSLSRRTGWTDTQYF. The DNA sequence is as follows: TGTGCCAGCAGCTTATCCCGCAGGACAGGGTGGACAGATACGCAGTATTTT. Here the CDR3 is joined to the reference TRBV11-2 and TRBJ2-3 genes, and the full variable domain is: EAGVAQSPRYKIIEKRQSVAFWCNPISGHATLYWYQQILGQGPKLLIQFQNNGVVDDSQLPKDRFSAERLKGVDSTLKIQPAKLEDSAVYLCASSLSRRTGWTDTQYFGPGTRLTVL.